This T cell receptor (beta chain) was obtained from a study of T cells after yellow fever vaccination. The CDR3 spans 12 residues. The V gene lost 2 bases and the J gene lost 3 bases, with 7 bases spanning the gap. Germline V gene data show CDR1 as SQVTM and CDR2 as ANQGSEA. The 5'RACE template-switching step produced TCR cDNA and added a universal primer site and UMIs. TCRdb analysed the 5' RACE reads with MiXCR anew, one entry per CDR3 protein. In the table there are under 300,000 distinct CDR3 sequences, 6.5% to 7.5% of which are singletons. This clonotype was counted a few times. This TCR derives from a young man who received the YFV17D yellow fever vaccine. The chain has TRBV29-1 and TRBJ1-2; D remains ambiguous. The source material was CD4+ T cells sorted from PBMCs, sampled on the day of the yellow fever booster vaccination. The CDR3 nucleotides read TGCAGCGTTGAAAAGGACGACTATGGCTACACCTTC. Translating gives CSVEKDDYGYTF.